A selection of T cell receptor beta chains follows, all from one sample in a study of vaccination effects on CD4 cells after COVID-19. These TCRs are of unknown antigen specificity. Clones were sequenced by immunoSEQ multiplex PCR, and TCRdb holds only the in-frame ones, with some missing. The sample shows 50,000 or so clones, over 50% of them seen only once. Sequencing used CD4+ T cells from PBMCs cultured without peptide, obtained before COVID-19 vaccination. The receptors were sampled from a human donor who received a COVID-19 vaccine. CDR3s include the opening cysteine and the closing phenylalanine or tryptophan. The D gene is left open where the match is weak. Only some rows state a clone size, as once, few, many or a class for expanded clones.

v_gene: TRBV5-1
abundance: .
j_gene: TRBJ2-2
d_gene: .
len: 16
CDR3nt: TGCGCCAGCAGTCCGAATGGGTATACGAACACCGGGGAGCTGTTTTTT
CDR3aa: CASSPNGYTNTGELFF

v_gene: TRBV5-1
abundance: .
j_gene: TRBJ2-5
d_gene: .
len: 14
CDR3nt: TGCGCCAGCAGCTTGCGGCAGAAACAAGAGACCCAGTACTTC
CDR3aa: CASSLRQKQETQYF

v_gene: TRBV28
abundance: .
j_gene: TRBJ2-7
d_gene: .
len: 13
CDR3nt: TGTGCCAGCAGTTTACCCGGACCCTACGAGCAGTACTTC
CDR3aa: CASSLPGPYEQYF

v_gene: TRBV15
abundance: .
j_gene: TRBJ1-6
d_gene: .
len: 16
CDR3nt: TGTGCCACCAGCAGAGATCTCGGGGACTCTGGCTCACCCCTCCACTTT
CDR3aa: CATSRDLGDSGSPLHF

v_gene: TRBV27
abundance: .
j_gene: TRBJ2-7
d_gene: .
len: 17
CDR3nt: TGTGCCAGCACTTCCTTTGCGCCGGGACTGCCAGGGTACGAGCAGTACTTC
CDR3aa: CASTSFAPGLPGYEQYF

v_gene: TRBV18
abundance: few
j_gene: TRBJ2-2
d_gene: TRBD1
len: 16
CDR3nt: TGTGCCAGCTCACCATCCCGACAGGGGGTCCCCGGGGAGCTGTTTTTT
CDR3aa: CASSPSRQGVPGELFF

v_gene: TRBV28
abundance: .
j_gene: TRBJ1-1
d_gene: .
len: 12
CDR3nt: TGTGCCAGCAGTCCCCAAGTTCCAGGAGCTTTCTTT
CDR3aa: CASSPQVPGAFF

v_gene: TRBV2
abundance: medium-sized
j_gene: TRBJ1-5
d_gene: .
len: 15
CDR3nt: TGTGCCAGCAGGAACAGGGCTTCGAGCAATCAGCCCCAGCATTTT
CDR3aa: CASRNRASSNQPQHF

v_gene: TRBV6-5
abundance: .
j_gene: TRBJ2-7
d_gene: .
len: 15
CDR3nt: TGTGCCAGCAGTTCTCATGGGACGGTAACCTACGAGCAGTACTTC
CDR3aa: CASSSHGTVTYEQYF

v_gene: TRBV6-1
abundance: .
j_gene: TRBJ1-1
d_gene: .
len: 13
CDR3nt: TGTGCCAGCAGTGAAAAACAGAACACTGAAGCTTTCTTT
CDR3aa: CASSEKQNTEAFF

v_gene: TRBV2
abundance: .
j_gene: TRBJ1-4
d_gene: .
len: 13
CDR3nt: TGTGCCAGCAGGTTGGCAGGGAGTGAAAAACTGTTTTTT
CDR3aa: CASRLAGSEKLFF

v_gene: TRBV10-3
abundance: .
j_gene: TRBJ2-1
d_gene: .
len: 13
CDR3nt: TGTGCCATCAGTGGAGGGTCCTACAATGAGCAGTTCTTC
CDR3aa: CAISGGSYNEQFF

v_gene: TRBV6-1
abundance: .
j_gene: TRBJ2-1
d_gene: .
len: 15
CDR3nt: TGTGCCAGCAGTGATGGGCGGACCCTGGCCAATGAGCAGTTCTTC
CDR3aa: CASSDGRTLANEQFF

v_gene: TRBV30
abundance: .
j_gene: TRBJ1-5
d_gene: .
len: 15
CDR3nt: TGTGCCTGGAGTGTACGTAGTCAGGGTAATCAGCCCCAGCATTTT
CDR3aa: CAWSVRSQGNQPQHF

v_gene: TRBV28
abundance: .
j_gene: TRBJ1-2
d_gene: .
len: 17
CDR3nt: TGTGCCAGCAGTTCTCCCCCACGCGGGAAACCTAACTATGGCTACACCTTC
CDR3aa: CASSSPPRGKPNYGYTF

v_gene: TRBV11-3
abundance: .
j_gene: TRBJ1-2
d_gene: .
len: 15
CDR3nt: TGTGCCAGCAGCTCCCCCGCGGGGCAAGATGATGGCTACACCTTC
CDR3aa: CASSSPAGQDDGYTF

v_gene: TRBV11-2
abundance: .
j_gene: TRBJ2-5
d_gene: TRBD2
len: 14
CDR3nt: TGTGCCAGCAGCTTAGAGTCTAGCGGCCGGGGCTTGTACTTC
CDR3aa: CASSLESSGRGLYF

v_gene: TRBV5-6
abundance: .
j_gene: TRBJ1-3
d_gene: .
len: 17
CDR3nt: TGTGCCAGCAGCTTGGACCCCCGGACGGTCTCTGGAAACACCATATATTTT
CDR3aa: CASSLDPRTVSGNTIYF

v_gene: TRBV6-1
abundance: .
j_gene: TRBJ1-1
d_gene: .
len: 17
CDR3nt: TGTGCCAGCAGTGACCCTCCCAACAGGGTCCTGAACACTGAAGCTTTCTTT
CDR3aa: CASSDPPNRVLNTEAFF

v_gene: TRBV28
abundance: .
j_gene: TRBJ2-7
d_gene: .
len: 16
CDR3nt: TGTGCCAGCACCTCACCCGGAAGGGAACTTTCTGGCGAGCAGTACTTC
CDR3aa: CASTSPGRELSGEQYF

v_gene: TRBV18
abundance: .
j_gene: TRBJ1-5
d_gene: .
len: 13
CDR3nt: TGTGCCAGCTCTTATACAGGGATTCAGCCCCAGCATTTT
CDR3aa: CASSYTGIQPQHF

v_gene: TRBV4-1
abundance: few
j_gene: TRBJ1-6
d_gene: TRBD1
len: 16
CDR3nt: TGCGCCAGCAGCCGAACCGGGACAGATAATAATTCACCCCTCCACTTT
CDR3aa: CASSRTGTDNNSPLHF

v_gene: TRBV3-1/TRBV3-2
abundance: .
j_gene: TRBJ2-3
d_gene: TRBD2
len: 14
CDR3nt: TGTGCCAGCAGCGGACGGGGGGGCAAGGATACGCAGTATTTT
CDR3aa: CASSGRGGKDTQYF

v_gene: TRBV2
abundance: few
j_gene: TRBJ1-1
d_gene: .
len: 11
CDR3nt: TGTGCCAGCAGTGAACTTAGTTCGGCTTTCTTT
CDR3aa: CASSELSSAFF

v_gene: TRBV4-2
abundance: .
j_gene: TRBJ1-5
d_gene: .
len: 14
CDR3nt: TGTGCCAGCAGCCAGGGAGGGAGCAATCAGCCCCAGCATTTT
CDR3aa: CASSQGGSNQPQHF

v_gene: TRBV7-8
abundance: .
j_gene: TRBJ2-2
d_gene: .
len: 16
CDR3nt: TGTGCCAGCAGCCAAAACGGACTGACGAACACCGGGGAGCTGTTTTTT
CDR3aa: CASSQNGLTNTGELFF

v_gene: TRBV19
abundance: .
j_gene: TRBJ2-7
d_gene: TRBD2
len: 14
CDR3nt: TGTGCCAGTAGTATAACACTAGCGACCTACGAGCAGTACTTC
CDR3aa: CASSITLATYEQYF

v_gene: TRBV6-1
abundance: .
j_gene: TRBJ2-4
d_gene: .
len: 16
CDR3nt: TGTGCCAGCAGTGGGGGGGGGCGAGACGCCAAAAACATTCAGTACTTC
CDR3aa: CASSGGGRDAKNIQYF

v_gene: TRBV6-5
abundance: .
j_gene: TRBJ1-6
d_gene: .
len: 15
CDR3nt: TGTGCCAGCAGGCCTTCCGGGACGAGTGGGTCACCCCTCCACTTT
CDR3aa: CASRPSGTSGSPLHF

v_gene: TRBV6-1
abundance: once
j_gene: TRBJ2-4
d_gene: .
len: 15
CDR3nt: TGTGCCAGCAGTGACCCCGGGGGTGCCAAAAACATTCAGTACTTC
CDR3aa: CASSDPGGAKNIQYF

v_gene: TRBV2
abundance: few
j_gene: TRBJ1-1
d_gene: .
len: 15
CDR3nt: TGTGCCAGCAGTGCCCAGATGGGCCTGAACACTGAAGCTTTCTTT
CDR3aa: CASSAQMGLNTEAFF

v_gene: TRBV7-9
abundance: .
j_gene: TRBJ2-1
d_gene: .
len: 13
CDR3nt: TGTGCCAGCAGCCCACCGGAGTACAATGAGCAGTTCTTC
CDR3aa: CASSPPEYNEQFF

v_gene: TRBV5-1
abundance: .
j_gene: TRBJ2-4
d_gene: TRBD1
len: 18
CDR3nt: TGCGCCAGCAGCTATCAATCGGCGAGACAGGGGGCGATCGGCATTCAGTACTTC
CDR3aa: CASSYQSARQGAIGIQYF

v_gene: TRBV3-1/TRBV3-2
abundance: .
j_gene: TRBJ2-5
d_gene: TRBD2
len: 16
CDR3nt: TGTGCCAGCAGCCGAGGGGGGACTAGCGGGCGGGAGACCCAGTACTTC
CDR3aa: CASSRGGTSGRETQYF

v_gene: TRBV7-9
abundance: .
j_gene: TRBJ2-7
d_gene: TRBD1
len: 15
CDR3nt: TGTGCCAGCAGCCTCCCAGGGGGAAAAGTCTACGAGCAGTACTTC
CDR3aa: CASSLPGGKVYEQYF

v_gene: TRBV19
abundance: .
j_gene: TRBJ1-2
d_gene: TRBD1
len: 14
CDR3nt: TGTGCCAGTAGTATGCAGGGGACAGGGGAAGGCTACACCTTC
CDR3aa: CASSMQGTGEGYTF

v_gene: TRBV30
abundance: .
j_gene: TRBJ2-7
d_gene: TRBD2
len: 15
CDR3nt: TGTGCCTGGCGCCAATCCAGCGGGATGACCTACGAGCAGTACTTC
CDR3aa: CAWRQSSGMTYEQYF

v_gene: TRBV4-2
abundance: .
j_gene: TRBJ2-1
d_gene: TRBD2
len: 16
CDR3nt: TGTGCCAGCAGCCCTCGGTCTAGCGGAGCTTACAATGAGCAGTTCTTC
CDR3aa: CASSPRSSGAYNEQFF

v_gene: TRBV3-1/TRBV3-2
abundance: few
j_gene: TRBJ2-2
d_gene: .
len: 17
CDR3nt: TGTGCCAGCAGCGCTCGGGTTGGGACATATGACACCGGGGAGCTGTTTTTT
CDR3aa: CASSARVGTYDTGELFF

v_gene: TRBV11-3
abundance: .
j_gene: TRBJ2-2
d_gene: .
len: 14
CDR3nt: TGTGCCAGCAGCTTCACAGGGAGCACCGGGGAGCTGTTTTTT
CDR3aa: CASSFTGSTGELFF

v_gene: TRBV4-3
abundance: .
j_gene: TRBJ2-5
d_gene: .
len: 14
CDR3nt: TGCGCCAGCAGCCAAGGGGTTATCCAAGAGACCCAGTACTTC
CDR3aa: CASSQGVIQETQYF

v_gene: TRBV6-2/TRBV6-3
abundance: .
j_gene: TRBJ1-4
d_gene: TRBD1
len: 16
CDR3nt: TGTGCCAGCAGTTACCCTGGACAGGGCTCTAATGAAAAACTGTTTTTT
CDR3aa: CASSYPGQGSNEKLFF

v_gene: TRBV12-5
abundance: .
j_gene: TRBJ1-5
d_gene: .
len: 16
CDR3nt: TGTGCTAGTGGTTTGACGGGACGGTATAGCAATCAGCCCCAGCATTTT
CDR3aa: CASGLTGRYSNQPQHF

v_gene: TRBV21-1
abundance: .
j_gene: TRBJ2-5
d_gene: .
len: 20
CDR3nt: TGTGCCAGCAGCAGGGTCCGTTTCCCCCAATGGTGGTTGTACCAAGAGACCCAGTACTTC
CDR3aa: CASSRVRFPQWWLYQETQYF

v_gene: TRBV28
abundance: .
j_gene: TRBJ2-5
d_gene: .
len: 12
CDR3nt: TGTGCCACCCGTGCAACCCTAGAGACCCAGTACTTC
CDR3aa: CATRATLETQYF

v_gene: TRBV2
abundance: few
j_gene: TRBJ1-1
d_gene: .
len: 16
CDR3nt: TGTGCCAGCAGTGGGGGTGTCGGGGAAATGAACACTGAAGCTTTCTTT
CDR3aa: CASSGGVGEMNTEAFF

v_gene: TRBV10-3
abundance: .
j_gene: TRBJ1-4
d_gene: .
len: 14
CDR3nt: TGTGCCAGCAAAACCCAGGGGACTAATGAAAAACTGTTTTTT
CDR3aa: CASKTQGTNEKLFF

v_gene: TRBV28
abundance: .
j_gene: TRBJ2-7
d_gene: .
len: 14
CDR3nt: TGTGCCAGCTCGACCCCCAGGCCGAACTACGAGCAGTACTTC
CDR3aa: CASSTPRPNYEQYF

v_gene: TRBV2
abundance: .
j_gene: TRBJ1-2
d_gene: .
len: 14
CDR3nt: TGTGCCAGCAGTGAAGCGGTAGGGAACTATGGCTACACCTTC
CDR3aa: CASSEAVGNYGYTF

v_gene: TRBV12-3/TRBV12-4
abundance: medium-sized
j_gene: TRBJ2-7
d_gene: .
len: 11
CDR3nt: TGTGCCAGCAGTTTACACTACGAGCAGTACTTC
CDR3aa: CASSLHYEQYF

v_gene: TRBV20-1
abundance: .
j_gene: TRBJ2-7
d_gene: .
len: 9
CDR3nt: TGCAGTGCCAGCCCGGAGCAGTACTTC
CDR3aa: CSASPEQYF

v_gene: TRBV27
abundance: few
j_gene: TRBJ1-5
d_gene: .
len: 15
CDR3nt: TGTGCCAGCAGTTTTGGAGATATCAATCATCCGCCCCAGCATTTT
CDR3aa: CASSFGDINHPPQHF

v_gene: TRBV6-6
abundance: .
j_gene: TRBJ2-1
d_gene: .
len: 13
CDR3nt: TGTGCCAGCAGTTACTCGATTGACAGAGAGCAGTTCTTC
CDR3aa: CASSYSIDREQFF

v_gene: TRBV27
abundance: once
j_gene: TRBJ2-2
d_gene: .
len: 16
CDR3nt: TGTGCCAGCAGTTCAGGGTGGGGGCTTTACACCGGGGAGCTGTTTTTT
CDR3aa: CASSSGWGLYTGELFF

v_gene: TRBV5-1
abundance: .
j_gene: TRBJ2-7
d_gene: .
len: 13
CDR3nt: TGCGCCAGCAGCCCCTCGGACTCTAGCGAGCAGTACTTC
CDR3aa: CASSPSDSSEQYF